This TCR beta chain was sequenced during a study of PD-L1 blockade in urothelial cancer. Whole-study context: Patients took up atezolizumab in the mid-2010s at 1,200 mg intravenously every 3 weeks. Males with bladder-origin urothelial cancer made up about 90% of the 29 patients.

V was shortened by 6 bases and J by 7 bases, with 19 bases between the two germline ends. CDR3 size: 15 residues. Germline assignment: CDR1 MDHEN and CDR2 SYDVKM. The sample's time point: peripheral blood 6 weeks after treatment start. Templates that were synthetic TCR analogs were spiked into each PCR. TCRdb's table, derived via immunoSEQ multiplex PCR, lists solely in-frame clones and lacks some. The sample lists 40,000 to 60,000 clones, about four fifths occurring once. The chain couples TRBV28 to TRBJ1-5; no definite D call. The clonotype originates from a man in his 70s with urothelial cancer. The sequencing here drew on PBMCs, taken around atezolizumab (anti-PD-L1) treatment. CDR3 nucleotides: TGTGCCAGCAGCTTACCCGGACTGTCCCCACAGCCCCAGCATTTT. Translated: CASSLPGLSPQPQHF.